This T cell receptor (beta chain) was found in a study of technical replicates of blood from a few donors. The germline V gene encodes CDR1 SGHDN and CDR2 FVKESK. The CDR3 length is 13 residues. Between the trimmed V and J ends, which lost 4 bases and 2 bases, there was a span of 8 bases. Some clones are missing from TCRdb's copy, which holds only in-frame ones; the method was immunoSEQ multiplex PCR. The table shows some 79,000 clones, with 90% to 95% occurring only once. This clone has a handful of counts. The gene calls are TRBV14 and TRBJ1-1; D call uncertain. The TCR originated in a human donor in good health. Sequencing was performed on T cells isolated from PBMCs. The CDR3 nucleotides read TGTGCCAGCAGCCGGGAGGGCAACACTGAAGCTTTCTTT. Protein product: CASSREGNTEAFF.